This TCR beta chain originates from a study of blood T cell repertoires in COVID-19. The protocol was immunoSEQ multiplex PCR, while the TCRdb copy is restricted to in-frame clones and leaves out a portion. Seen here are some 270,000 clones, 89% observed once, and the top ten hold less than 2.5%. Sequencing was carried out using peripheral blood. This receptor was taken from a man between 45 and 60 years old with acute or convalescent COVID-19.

CDR3 sequence: CATSLSGLDTQYF. The CDR3 DNA reads TGTGCCACCAGCCTTTCGGGTCTAGATACGCAGTATTTT. The chain recombines TRBV15 with TRBJ2-3; unclear D gene. V was cut by 5 bases and J by 5 bases, with 11 bases left in between. The CDR3 consists of 13 residues. Germline lookup yields CDR1 LNHNV and CDR2 YYDKDF (reference sequence).